This entry lists 2 T cell receptor beta chains sequenced from one sample in a study of CD8 T cells in Susac syndrome. Reverse transcription of about 0.45 to 1 ug RNA was performed with random hexamers. TCRdb reprocessed the immunoSEQ multiplex PCR reads with MiXCR, giving one entry per CDR3 protein. The sample has roughly 400,000 distinct CDR3 sequences, 85% seen once. The sequencing input was CD8+ T cells from PBMCs. These receptors were collected from a human donor with multiple sclerosis.

This chain connects TRBV15 to TRBJ2-1; no clear D gene. CDR1 and CDR2 from the germline V gene are LNHNV and YYDKDF (reference sequence). The V gene lost 0 bases and the J gene lost 9 bases, with 12 bases spanning the gap. The CDR3 covers 14 residues. The CDR3 here is CATSRDRVVGEQFF. The CDR3 DNA sequence: TGTGCCACCAGCAGAGATAGAGTGGTCGGTGAGCAGTTCTTC.

This chain uses TRBV28 with TRBJ2-1; possible D gene TRBD1, 6 bases. Trimming pared 8 bases from V and 5 bases from J, leaving 19 bases between. The germline CDR1 and CDR2 sequences are MDHEN and SYDVKM. The CDR3 consists of 15 residues. The CDR3 sequence: CASQGPGRNNNEQFF. The CDR3 DNA reads TGTGCCAGCCAGGGGCCGGGACGGAATAACAATGAGCAGTTCTTC. Full variable domain (remainder filled in from reference TRBV28 and TRBJ2-1): DVKVTQSSRYLVKRTGEKVFLECVQDMDHENMFWYRQDPGLGLRLIYFSYDVKMKEKGDIPEGYSVSREKKERFSLILESASTNQTSMYLCASQGPGRNNNEQFFGPGTRLTVL.